The 27 T cell receptor beta chains given below trace back to one sample, sequenced in a study of early T cells in non-severe SARS-CoV-2 infection. One entry per CDR3 protein results from TCRdb running MiXCR on the 5' RACE reads. The sample records about 61,000 distinct CDR3 sequences, about 12% being singletons. Specimen: whole blood, collected at baseline. These receptors originate from an adult who was a healthcare worker with PCR-confirmed SARS-CoV-2 infection or an uninfected control (not recorded which). The donor label of this sample is uncertain.

This clonotype has only a few counts. The chain couples TRBV6-2 or TRBV6-3 to TRBJ2-1, with 8 positions matching TRBD1. The germline V gene encodes CDR1 MNHEY and CDR2 SVGEGT. V shed 5 bases and J 8 bases; nucleotides not matched to a gene: 5. The CDR3 sequence is 13 residues long. In DNA, the CDR3 is TGTGCCAGCAGTCCAGGGGGCTATGATGAGCAGTTCTTC. This sequence encodes CASSPGGYDEQFF.

The DNA for the CDR3 is TGTGCCAGCAGCCCTAGCGGGGGGGCTTCAGAGACCCAGTACTTC. It translates to CASSPSGGASETQYF. This rearrangement joins TRBV7-3 to TRBJ2-5; 12 bases map to TRBD2. CDR3 length: 15 residues. Germline CDR1 is SGHTA and CDR2 is FQGTGA. Losses at the gene ends were 5 bases for V and 4 bases for J; bases not matched to a gene: 5.

The V call is TRBV11-3, the J call TRBJ2-5; 12 bases align to TRBD2. The germline V gene has CDR1 SGHNT and CDR2 YENEEA. The CDR3 loop spans 15 amino acids. After removal of 6 bases from V and 7 bases from J, the junction contained 9 bases not matched to a gene. In DNA form, the CDR3 reads TGTGCCAGCAGTTACGGACTAGCGGGGCCCTGGACCCAGTACTTC. This gives the protein CASSYGLAGPWTQYF.

This clonotype turned up a few times. This chain links TRBV30 with TRBJ2-3, with D unclear. CDR3 length: 12 amino acids. The germline gives CDR1 GTSNPN, CDR2 SVGIG (reference sequence). With 2 bases removed from V and 4 bases from J, the gap between germline ends came to 7 bases. CDR3 sequence: CAWSFSSDTQYF. In DNA form, the CDR3 reads TGTGCCTGGAGTTTTAGTTCAGATACGCAGTATTTT.

V is TRBV7-7 and J is TRBJ2-1, with a possible D match to TRBD2 (5 bases). With 5 bases removed from V and 9 bases from J, the gap between germline ends came to 14 bases. CDR3 length: 13 residues. Per the germline V gene, CDR1 is SSHAT and CDR2 is FNYEAQ (reference sequence). The DNA of the CDR3 is TGTGCCAGCAGCGATAGACCCGAGGGTGAGCAGTTCTTC. Amino acids: CASSDRPEGEQFF. Full variable domain (missing parts from reference TRBV7-7 and TRBJ2-1): GAGVSQSPRYKVTKRGQDVTLRCDPISSHATLYWYQQALGQGPEFLTYFNYEAQPDKSGLPSDRFSAERPEGSISTLTIQRTEQRDSAMYRCASSDRPEGEQFFGPGTRLTVL.

This clonotype came up a few times. The J gene is TRBJ1-5, the V gene TRBV6-2 or TRBV6-3; D is unclear. Germline V lookup: CDR1 MNHEY, CDR2 SVGEGT. The CDR3 contains 13 residues. The V and J ends lost 8 bases and 0 bases respectively, with 8 bases between them. The CDR3 reads CASGRDSNQPQHF. CDR3 sequence (DNA): TGTGCCAGCGGGAGGGATAGCAATCAGCCCCAGCATTTT.

This clonotype was picked up a small number of times. The chain has TRBV7-6 and TRBJ2-2; 11 bases align to TRBD2. The CDR3 consists of 16 residues. The ends lost 5 bases at V and 5 bases at J; junction bases unmatched: 7. Germline assignment: CDR1 SGHVS and CDR2 FNYEAQ. CDR3 loop: CASSNTSGGITGELFF. Here the CDR3 DNA reads TGTGCCAGCAGCAATACTAGCGGGGGTATTACCGGGGAGCTGTTTTTT.

CDR3 sequence (DNA): TGTGCCAGCAGCGCACTGGGAGGGTACTTGACCGGGGAGCTGTTTTTT. Protein product: CASSALGGYLTGELFF. The V and J genes are TRBV7-8 and TRBJ2-2, with 7 positions matching TRBD2. The germline V gene has CDR1 SGHVS and CDR2 FQNEAQ. The CDR3 consists of 16 residues. V lost 5 bases to trimming and J lost 5 bases; unmatched junction nucleotides: 11.

The chain's CDR3 is CSVRTSGGAATQYF. The CDR3, as DNA: TGCAGTGTCCGGACTAGCGGGGGGGCAGCTACGCAGTATTTT. V gene TRBV20-1 combines with J gene TRBJ2-3; 15 bases match TRBD2. The V segment lost 7 bases and the J segment 8 bases; nucleotides outside the gene matches: 7. Looked up from germline, CDR1 is DFQATT and CDR2 is SNEGSKA (reference sequence). The CDR3 is made up of 14 amino acids.

This clonotype was detected many times. This chain joins TRBV10-2 and TRBJ2-1, with TRBD2 matching over 14 bases. Trimming at V came to 6 bases and at J to 8 bases, leaving 6 bases not matched to a gene. The CDR3 totals 15 residues. Germline V lookup: CDR1 WSHSY, CDR2 SAAADI. In DNA form, the CDR3 reads TGCGCCAGCAGCGTGACTAGCGGGGGGGCATATGAGCAGTTCTTC. Its protein product is CASSVTSGGAYEQFF.

This clonotype has more than one count but fewer than ten. The V gene is TRBV4-1, the J gene TRBJ1-2; D call uncertain. This CDR3 has 13 residues. The germline CDR1 and CDR2 sequences are MGHRA and YSYEKL. Between the trimmed V and J ends, which lost 0 bases and 4 bases, there was a span of 6 bases. CDR3 in amino acids: CASSQDGLYGYTF. As DNA, the CDR3 is TGCGCCAGCAGCCAAGACGGGCTCTATGGCTACACCTTC.

This clonotype was seen at least ten times. The V call is TRBV27, the J call TRBJ1-1; D might be TRBD1 (5 bases). The CDR3 runs to 14 residues. The V end was cut by 3 bases, the J end by 0 bases, with 8 bases between. Germline CDR1 reads MNHEY; CDR2 reads SMNVEV (reference sequence). As DNA, the CDR3 is TGTGCCAGCAGTTTGGGACGGTTGAACACTGAAGCTTTCTTT. It encodes CASSLGRLNTEAFF.

The chain recombines TRBV12-3 or TRBV12-4 with TRBJ2-3, with no clear D. V was pared by 4 bases and J by 4 bases, with 6 bases between. The CDR3 runs to 12 residues. CDR3 coding DNA: TGTGCCAGCAGTTCGACCCCAGATACGCAGTATTTT. This encodes CASSSTPDTQYF.

In this sample, this clonotype turned up many times. This rearrangement joins TRBV14 to TRBJ2-3; D is uncertain. With 0 bases removed from V and 4 bases from J, the gap between germline ends came to 5 bases. CDR3 length: 13 residues. Per the germline V gene, CDR1 is SGHDN and CDR2 is FVKESK. The CDR3 here is CASSQEVADTQYF. The CDR3 DNA reads TGTGCCAGCAGCCAAGAAGTGGCAGATACGCAGTATTTT. Using reference TRBV14 and TRBJ2-3 for the parts outside the CDR3, the full variable domain is EAGVTQFPSHSVIEKGQTVTLRCDPISGHDNLYWYRRVMGKEIKFLLHFVKESKQDESGMPNNRFLAERTGGTYSTLKVQPAELEDSGVYFCASSQEVADTQYFGPGTRLTVL.

This clonotype appeared a few times. Written as DNA, the CDR3 is TGCGCCAGCAGCCAAGTAGCTAACTATGGCTACACCTTC. Translating gives CASSQVANYGYTF. V and J are TRBV4-1 and TRBJ1-2; unclear D gene. The V and J ends lost 1 base and 0 bases respectively, with 3 bases between them. CDR3 length: 13 residues. Germline loops: CDR1 MGHRA, CDR2 YSYEKL.

The chain has TRBV11-2 and TRBJ1-2; 12 bases are a match to TRBD1. Germline V gene data show CDR1 as SGHAT and CDR2 as FQNNGV. With V trimmed by 5 bases and J by 14 bases, 12 bases remained unmatched. The length of the CDR3 is 14 residues. The CDR3 is CASSLAAGQGAITF. CDR3 sequence (DNA): TGTGCCAGCAGCCTAGCGGCGGGACAGGGGGCAATTACCTTC.

The rearrangement links TRBV7-2 to TRBJ1-5; 7 bases are shared with TRBD1. This CDR3 has 14 residues. V was clipped by 2 bases and J by 5 bases; unmatched bases: 3. From germline, CDR1 is SGHTA and CDR2 FQGNSA. The CDR3 DNA reads TGTGCCAGCAGCTTAAATCAGGGGGATCAGCCCCAGCATTTT. It translates to CASSLNQGDQPQHF.

This clonotype was counted only a few times. The chain has TRBV7-2 and TRBJ2-5, with TRBD2 matching 7 bases. This CDR3 contains 14 residues. J lost 6 bases, V lost 5 bases, and 9 bases had no gene match. Germline V gene sequence: CDR1 SGHTA, CDR2 FQGNSA. Written as DNA, the CDR3 is TGTGCCAGCAGCCCGGAGGGACTAATAAAGACCCAGTACTTC. Its translation is CASSPEGLIKTQYF.

The genes are TRBV24-1 and TRBJ2-1; 7 nucleotides agree with TRBD2. CDR3 length: 16 residues. The ends lost 0 bases at V and 7 bases at J; junction bases unmatched: 8. Germline V gene sequence: CDR1 KGHDR, CDR2 SFDVKD. CDR3 in DNA: TGTGCCACCAGTGATTTGAAGGGGCAGGGAGGGAATGAGCAGTTCTTC. Amino acids: CATSDLKGQGGNEQFF.

There are a few counts of this clonotype. This chain connects TRBV18 to TRBJ1-1; D possibly corresponds to TRBD1 (5 bases). CDR3 length equals 15 residues. The germline V gene encodes CDR1 KGHSH and CDR2 LQKENI. V gave up 3 bases and J gave up 8 bases, with 19 bases separating them. Written as DNA, the CDR3 is TGTGCCAGCTCACCCGCCTTGGGCAGGGACCCAGAAGCTTTCTTT. Translating it yields CASSPALGRDPEAFF.

The chain carries TRBV18 and TRBJ2-3; D remains unclear. This CDR3 has 15 residues. Trimming took 5 bases from V and 8 from J, leaving 20 bases between them. The V gene's germline CDR1 is KGHSH and CDR2 LQKENI. This CDR3 is CASSSNQLLHGTQYF. CDR3 bases: TGTGCCAGCTCATCGAACCAGCTCTTACATGGTACGCAGTATTTT.

This clonotype has ten or more counts. The chain recombines TRBV29-1 with TRBJ1-2; 8 bases line up with TRBD1. J was trimmed by 7 bases and V by 3 bases; bases with no gene match: 7. Looked up from germline, CDR1 is SQVTM and CDR2 is ANQGSEA. The CDR3 consists of 13 residues. Here the CDR3 reads CSVDGQGGSGYTF. The DNA for the CDR3 is TGCAGCGTTGACGGACAGGGAGGCTCTGGCTACACCTTC.

This clonotype appeared a few times. The chain combines TRBV20-1 with TRBJ1-4; D might be TRBD1 (5 bases). Germline CDR1 and CDR2: DFQATT and SNEGSKA (reference sequence). The V end lost 6 bases, the J end lost 10 bases, and 24 bases lay between the germline ends. CDR3 length: 15 residues. Here the CDR3 DNA reads TGCAGTGCCACAACTAAACAAGGCCCGGGGGGAAAACTGTTTTTT. It codes for CSATTKQGPGGKLFF.

This clonotype was seen at least ten times. V gene TRBV18 combines with J gene TRBJ2-3; maybe TRBD1 (6 bases). CDR1 is KGHSH and CDR2 is LQKENI in the germline V gene. The CDR3 runs to 17 residues. V lost 4 bases and J 0 bases, leaving 17 bases between the germline ends. This CDR3 is CASSLKTGSTSTDTQYF. CDR3 sequence (DNA): TGTGCCAGCTCACTTAAGACAGGCTCAACTAGCACAGATACGCAGTATTTT.

The V gene is TRBV11-2, the J gene TRBJ2-5; 12 nucleotides line up with TRBD2. From germline, CDR1 is SGHAT and CDR2 FQNNGV. CDR3 length: 16 amino acids. V dropped 5 bases and J dropped 2; count of bases not matched to a gene: 6. CDR3 nucleotide sequence: TGTGCCAGCAGCGCCGGACTAGCGGGGAGTCAAGAGACCCAGTACTTC. This encodes CASSAGLAGSQETQYF.

The chain combines TRBV20-1 with TRBJ2-5, with D unresolved. The CDR3 runs 12 residues. Germline V CDR1 and CDR2: DFQATT, SNEGSKA (reference sequence). Trimming took off 4 bases at V and 3 bases at J, with 9 bases between the two ends. The CDR3 DNA reads as TGCAGTGCTAACGGCCTTAAAGAGACCCAGTACTTC. It translates to CSANGLKETQYF.

J is TRBJ2-7 and V is TRBV3-1, with a weak D call TRBD2 (5 bases). V was trimmed by 1 base and J by 4 bases, leaving 8 bases between them. Germline assignment: CDR1 LGHDT and CDR2 YNNKEL (reference sequence). CDR3 length equals 13 residues. CDR3 DNA sequence: TGTGCCAGCAGCCAAGGATCGGGATACGAGCAGTACGTC. Translated: CASSQGSGYEQYV.